The clone carrying this TCR beta chain was recorded a few times. The data were taken from a study of HIV-infected children after antiretroviral therapy interruption. Treatment specified: PENTA 11 planned treatment interruption arm or continuous ART arm. Unique molecular identifiers were included in an RNA-based 3' RACE TCR library. TCRdb reanalysed the 3' RACE reads using MiXCR and keeps one entry per CDR3 protein. The sample has about 46,000 distinct CDR3 sequences; roughly 4% are singletons. The sequence derives from a pool of human donors with HIV. Here the sequenced sample was CD45RA+ CD4+ T cells from PBMCs, pooled from several time points, taken from a donor given antiretroviral therapy, either interrupted or continuous. Subset noted: naive CD4+ CD45RA+ CD45RO- T cells.

The DNA for the CDR3 is TGTGCCAGCAGCCCCCGACAGCTCAATCAGCCCCAGCATTTT. Protein sequence: CASSPRQLNQPQHF. This sequence joins TRBV7-2 and TRBJ1-5; weak D call: TRBD1 (5 bases). V dropped 5 bases and J dropped 3 bases, with 11 bases sitting between them. The length of the CDR3 is 14 residues. CDR1 SGHTA and CDR2 FQGNSA come from the germline V gene.